Given below is one T cell receptor beta chain in context. Its matching antigen is unknown. Through a sample-barcoded 5' primer and a J-beta primer mix, a second PCR was run for roughly 6 to 12 cycles. Using its own MiXCR run on the 5' RACE reads, TCRdb lists one record per CDR3 protein. The data show approximately 1,000,000 distinct CDR3 sequences, roughly 45% seen once. The data derive from a study of blood T cells in healthy people across ages. The study, taken as a whole, reports: TCR beta diversity per million T cells fell roughly linearly with age.

The TCR was taken from a woman aged 60-75 years in good health. The specimen was blood.

Written as DNA, the CDR3 is TGCAGCGTTGAACACGGAAAGAACACTGAAGCTTTCTTT. As protein: CSVEHGKNTEAFF. This chain connects TRBV29-1 to TRBJ1-1; D gene unclear. The CDR3 consists of 13 residues. The V end was cut by 2 bases, the J end by 1 base, with 8 bases between. Germline loops: CDR1 SQVTM, CDR2 ANQGSEA.